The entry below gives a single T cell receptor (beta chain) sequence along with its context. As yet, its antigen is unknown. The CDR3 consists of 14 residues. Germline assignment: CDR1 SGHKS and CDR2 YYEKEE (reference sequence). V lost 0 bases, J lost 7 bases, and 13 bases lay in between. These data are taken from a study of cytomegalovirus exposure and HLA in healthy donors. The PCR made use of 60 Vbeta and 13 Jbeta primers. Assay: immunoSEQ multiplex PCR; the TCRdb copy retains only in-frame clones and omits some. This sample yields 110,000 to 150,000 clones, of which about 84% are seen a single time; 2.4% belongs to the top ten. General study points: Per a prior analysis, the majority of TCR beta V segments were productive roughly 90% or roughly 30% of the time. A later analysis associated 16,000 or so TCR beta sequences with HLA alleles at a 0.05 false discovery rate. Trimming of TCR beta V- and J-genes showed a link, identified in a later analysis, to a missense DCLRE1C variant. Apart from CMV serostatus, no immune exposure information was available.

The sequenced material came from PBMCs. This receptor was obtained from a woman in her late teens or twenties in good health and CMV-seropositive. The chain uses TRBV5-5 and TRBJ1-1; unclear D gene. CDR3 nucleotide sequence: TGTGCCAGCAGCTTGGGCCCCGGGTTGGGTGAAGCTTTCTTT. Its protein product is CASSLGPGLGEAFF.